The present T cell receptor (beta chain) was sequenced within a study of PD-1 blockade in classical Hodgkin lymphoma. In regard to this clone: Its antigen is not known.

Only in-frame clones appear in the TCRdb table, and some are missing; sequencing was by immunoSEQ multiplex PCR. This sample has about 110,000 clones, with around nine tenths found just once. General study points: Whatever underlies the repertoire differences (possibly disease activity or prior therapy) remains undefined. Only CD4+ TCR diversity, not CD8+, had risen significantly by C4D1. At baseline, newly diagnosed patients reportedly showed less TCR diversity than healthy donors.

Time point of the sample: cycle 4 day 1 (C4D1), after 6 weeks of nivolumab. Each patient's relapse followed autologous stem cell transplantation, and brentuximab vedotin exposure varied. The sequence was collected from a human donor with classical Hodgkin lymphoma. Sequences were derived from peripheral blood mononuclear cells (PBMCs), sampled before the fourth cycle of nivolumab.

The CDR3 coding sequence is TGTGCCAGCAGCCACGGGATTCACGGAGCTAACTATGGCTACACCTTC. Translation: CASSHGIHGANYGYTF. The chain links TRBV27 to TRBJ1-2; D is undetermined. CDR1 and CDR2 (germline): MNHEY, SMNVEV (reference sequence). Deletions cut 6 bases from V and 0 bases from J, with 17 bases between. This CDR3 has 16 amino acids.